Below, 15 T cell receptor beta chains from the same sample are listed, as sequenced in a study of early T cells in non-severe SARS-CoV-2 infection. TCRdb reprocessed the 5' RACE reads via MiXCR and lists one record per CDR3 protein. Here the sample spans around 49,000 distinct CDR3 sequences, around 4% being singletons. Sequenced input: whole blood. These receptors were obtained from an adult who was a healthcare worker with PCR-confirmed SARS-CoV-2 infection or an uninfected control (not recorded which).

On this clonotype itself: One junction end disagrees with the germline gene, perhaps due to a read error. CDR3 DNA sequence: TGTGCCAGCAGCTTAGATCCCGGTATGGCGGGGGGGCACTTC. It is translated as CASSLDPGMAGGHF. This sequence joins TRBV11-2 and TRBJ2-7; 9 nucleotides line up with TRBD2. CDR3 length: 14 residues. CDR1 and CDR2 from the germline V gene are SGHAT and FQNNGV.

This clonotype was recorded at least ten times. The J gene is TRBJ1-5, the V gene TRBV20-1; 10 bases match TRBD1. CDR3 length: 15 residues. V lost 6 bases, J lost 2 bases, and 7 bases stayed unmatched. Germline values: CDR1 DFQATT, CDR2 SNEGSKA (reference sequence). Here the CDR3 reads CSAIRDRGGNQPQHF. The CDR3 region has the DNA TGCAGTGCCATCCGGGACAGGGGAGGCAATCAGCCCCAGCATTTT.

This clonotype was observed many times. The genes are TRBV20-1 and TRBJ1-1; D not certain. This CDR3 region has 13 residues. Per germline, CDR1 DFQATT and CDR2 SNEGSKA (reference sequence). V was clipped by 3 bases and J by 4 bases, with 12 bases between them. This chain's CDR3 is CSASLSTGTEAFF. As DNA, the CDR3 is TGCAGTGCTAGTCTCAGTACCGGCACTGAAGCTTTCTTT.

This clonotype was observed a handful of times. The chain carries TRBV20-1 and TRBJ2-7, with 9 bases aligning to TRBD1. CDR3 length: 16 residues. Germline loops: CDR1 DFQATT, CDR2 SNEGSKA (reference sequence). J was trimmed by 5 bases and V by 2 bases; bases with no gene match: 13. CDR3 residues: CSARSPGQGFGDEQYF. CDR3 in DNA: TGCAGTGCTAGATCCCCGGGACAGGGATTTGGTGACGAGCAGTACTTC.

The sample holds many counts of this clonotype. The CDR3 nucleotides are TGTGCCAGCACCTCCGCGGGGGCCGCACAAGAGACCCAGTACTTC. It encodes CASTSAGAAQETQYF. The chain carries TRBV7-2 and TRBJ2-5; weak D call: TRBD2 (7 bases). The CDR3 loop spans 15 amino acids. V lost 7 bases and J lost 2, with 17 bases in between. In germline, CDR1 is SGHTA, CDR2 FQGNSA.

This clonotype appeared many times. The chain couples TRBV12-2 to TRBJ2-1; the D call TRBD2 from the table was never checked on the DNA. TRBV12-2 is a listed pseudogene. The CDR3 is made up of 17 amino acids. CDR3 nucleotides: TGTGCAAGTCGCTTCAGCCGCTCGAGCGGGATGGCCAATGAGCAGTTCTTC. It translates to CASRFSRSSGMANEQFF.

The V and J genes are TRBV9 and TRBJ1-6, with 7 positions matching TRBD1. The CDR3 has 17 amino acids. The germline CDR1 and CDR2 sequences are SGDLS and YYNGEE. The J segment lost 2 bases and the V segment lost 3 bases, leaving 8 bases of the junction unmatched. Here the CDR3 reads CASSAPRGDAYNSPLHF. The CDR3 DNA reads TGTGCCAGCAGCGCCCCCAGGGGGGACGCCTATAATTCACCCCTCCACTTT.

This clonotype was found a few times. The rearrangement uses TRBV5-4 and TRBJ2-3; D tentatively fits TRBD1 or TRBD2 (6 bases each). Germline V lookup: CDR1 SGHNT, CDR2 YYREEE (reference sequence). CDR3 length: 14 residues. Trimming took off 1 base at V and 4 bases at J, with 10 bases between the two ends. The CDR3 loop is CASSLYGGADTQYF. CDR3 in DNA: TGTGCCAGCAGCTTGTACGGGGGCGCAGATACGCAGTATTTT.

This clonotype has only a few counts. The rearrangement joins TRBV21-1 to TRBJ1-1. TRBV21-1 is shown as a pseudogene. CDR3 length: 12 residues. Written as DNA, the CDR3 is TGTGCCAATAACGCAATGAACACTGAAGCTTTCTTT. It translates to CANNAMNTEAFF.

This clonotype appeared many times. The J gene is TRBJ2-3, the V gene TRBV29-1, with 8 bases identical to TRBD1. V dropped 7 bases and J dropped 4; count of bases not matched to a gene: 10. The CDR3 contains 14 residues. CDR1 is SQVTM, CDR2 ANQGSEA, per germline. CDR3 loop: CSGTTGEVSDTQYF. CDR3 DNA: TGCAGCGGCACGACAGGGGAAGTCTCAGATACGCAGTATTTT.

This clonotype was observed many times. V gene TRBV28 combines with J gene TRBJ1-4; no firm D call. This CDR3 is built from 14 residues. Trimming took off 6 bases at V and 0 bases at J, with 8 bases between the two ends. Germline V gene data show CDR1 as MDHEN and CDR2 as SYDVKM. CDR3 amino acids: CASSRRATNEKLFF. CDR3 in DNA: TGTGCCAGCAGCCGACGGGCAACTAATGAAAAACTGTTTTTT.

The V gene is TRBV11-2, the J gene TRBJ2-7, with D maybe TRBD1 (7 bases). CDR1 is SGHAT and CDR2 is FQNNGV in the germline V gene. Trimming cost V 3 bases and J 5 bases, with 14 bases left between them. The CDR3 length is 14 residues. The DNA of the CDR3 is TGTGCCAGCAGCTTGCAGCAGGGGGGCCACGAGCAGTACTTC. Protein product: CASSLQQGGHEQYF.

This clonotype was found many times. The chain joins TRBV5-1 to TRBJ2-6, with a weak D call TRBD1 (6 bases). The CDR3 covers 16 residues. Per the germline V gene, CDR1 is SGHRS and CDR2 is YFSETQ. The V and J ends lost 4 bases and 3 bases respectively, with 14 bases between them. CDR3 DNA: TGCGCCAGCAGCGCTGGACAGCTCAGTGGGGCCAACGTCCTGACTTTC. It translates to CASSAGQLSGANVLTF.

Ten or more counts support this clonotype. The chain employs TRBV7-6 and TRBJ2-1; tentatively, D is TRBD1 (6 bases). Germline V lookup: CDR1 SGHVS, CDR2 FNYEAQ. V gave up 8 bases and J gave up 3 bases, with 11 bases separating them. The CDR3 sequence is 13 residues long. As DNA, the CDR3 is TGTGCCAGCGGGCAGGGGCTCTACAATGAGCAGTTCTTC. This gives the protein CASGQGLYNEQFF. The full variable domain, in which reference TRBV7-6 and TRBJ2-1 provide the parts outside the CDR3, is GAGVSQSPRYKVTKRGQDVALRCDPISGHVSLYWYRQALGQGPEFLTYFNYEAQQDKSGLPNDRFSAERPEGSISTLTIQRTEQRDSAMYRCASGQGLYNEQFFGPGTRLTVL.

The table lists this clonotype with many counts. The chain employs TRBV11-2 and TRBJ2-1, with D maybe TRBD2 (5 bases). The CDR3 is 15 residues long. Germline loops: CDR1 SGHAT, CDR2 FQNNGV. The V end was cut by 5 bases, the J end by 0 bases, with 11 bases between. CDR3 amino acids: CASSPDFSSYNEQFF. DNA for the CDR3: TGTGCCAGCAGCCCGGACTTCAGCTCCTACAATGAGCAGTTCTTC.